A single sample gave rise to the 27 T cell receptor beta chains below, sequenced in a study of T cells in Graves' hyperthyroidism and ophthalmopathy. Amplified TCR beta CDR3 regions came from RNA transcripts. When the TCR CDR3 underwent first-round RT-PCR, the HTBI primer set was used. MiXCR, run by TCRdb on the multiplex PCR reads, gives a single entry per CDR3 protein. The repertoire consists of about 300,000 distinct CDR3 sequences, with about 19% occurring once and the leading ten covering about 40%. Sequenced material: blood. These TCRs come from a man aged 50 or older with Graves' ophthalmopathy.

This clonotype was picked up many times. The J gene is TRBJ2-1, the V gene TRBV3-1; D unresolved. Germline lookup yields CDR1 LGHDT and CDR2 YNNKEL (reference sequence). V lost 3 bases and J 6 bases, leaving 9 bases between the germline ends. The CDR3 totals 13 residues. DNA of the CDR3: TGTGCCAGCAGCCATCGTGGTTCCAATGAGCAGTTCTTC. This sequence encodes CASSHRGSNEQFF.

This clonotype showed up just once. This chain connects TRBV27 to TRBJ1-5; D gene uncertain. Germline assignment: CDR1 MNHEY and CDR2 SMNVEV (reference sequence). The V and J ends lost 0 bases and 6 bases respectively, with 9 bases between them. The CDR3 is made up of 14 amino acids. The CDR3 loop reads CASSLSSGSQPQHF. The CDR3 DNA sequence: TGTGCCAGCAGTTTATCATCCGGGAGTCAGCCCCAGCATTTT.

This clonotype was seen a handful of times. The rearrangement uses TRBV6-1 and TRBJ2-2, with D possibly matching TRBD1 (6 bases). The CDR3 is 15 residues long. Germline lookup yields CDR1 MNHNS and CDR2 SASEGT. V was trimmed by 7 bases and J by 4 bases, leaving 16 bases between them. The CDR3 loop is CASKGGQTVTGELFF. CDR3 coding DNA: TGTGCCAGCAAAGGAGGACAGACGGTCACCGGGGAGCTGTTTTTT.

This clonotype was seen more than once but under ten times. This chain joins TRBV20-1 and TRBJ2-1; D is unclear. The CDR3 is 11 residues long. The V end lost 0 bases, the J end lost 13 bases, and 10 bases lay between the germline ends. Germline V lookup: CDR1 DFQATT, CDR2 SNEGSKA (reference sequence). Here the CDR3 reads CSAREEQVQFF. The CDR3 bases are TGCAGTGCTAGAGAGGAGCAAGTACAGTTCTTC.

This clonotype was detected many times. This chain links TRBV28 with TRBJ1-5; 9 nucleotides align to TRBD1. CDR3 length equals 17 residues. V shed 4 bases and J 3 bases; nucleotides not matched to a gene: 10. Germline CDR1 reads MDHEN; CDR2 reads SYDVKM. CDR3 nucleotide sequence: TGTGCCAGCAGTTCGTACGAGGGACAGGGTAACAATCAGCCCCAGCATTTT. Its protein is CASSSYEGQGNNQPQHF.

This clonotype was detected many times. J is TRBJ1-5 and V is TRBV7-8; D unclear. The CDR3 consists of 14 residues. CDR1 and CDR2 from the germline V gene are SGHVS and FQNEAQ. The V end was cut by 1 base, the J end by 2 bases, with 6 bases between. The CDR3 sequence: CASSLGPRNQPQHF. CDR3 sequence (DNA): TGTGCCAGCAGCTTAGGTCCCCGCAATCAGCCCCAGCATTTT.

This clonotype occurred a few times. V and J are TRBV6-1 and TRBJ2-7; tentative D call: TRBD2 (5 bases). CDR1 and CDR2 from the germline V gene are MNHNS and SASEGT. There are 17 residues in the CDR3. V lost 8 bases and J lost 1, with 24 bases in between. The chain's CDR3 is CASPKSTSGGASYEQYF. The CDR3 nucleotides read TGTGCCAGCCCCAAGAGTACTAGTGGAGGAGCTTCCTACGAGCAGTACTTC.

This clonotype occurred many times. V is TRBV20-1 and J is TRBJ2-7, with D unclear. Trimming stripped 6 bases from V and 3 bases from J, with 15 bases between. The CDR3 consists of 13 residues. CDR1 is DFQATT and CDR2 is SNEGSKA in the germline V gene (reference sequence). The CDR3: CSAQSRLSYEQYF. The CDR3, as DNA: TGCAGTGCCCAATCCCGCCTTAGCTACGAGCAGTACTTC.

In this sample, this clonotype turned up many times. This chain links TRBV28 with TRBJ2-7, with 7 bases aligning to TRBD1. The germline V gene has CDR1 MDHEN and CDR2 SYDVKM. This CDR3 region has 14 residues. Germline trimming cut 5 bases from V and 3 bases from J; bases unmatched to any gene: 7. DNA for the CDR3: TGTGCCAGCAGTCGACAGGGTAGGGGCTACGAGCAGTACTTC. This codes for CASSRQGRGYEQYF. Full variable domain (missing parts from reference TRBV28 and TRBJ2-7): DVKVTQSSRYLVKRTGEKVFLECVQDMDHENMFWYRQDPGLGLRLIYFSYDVKMKEKGDIPEGYSVSREKKERFSLILESASTNQTSMYLCASSRQGRGYEQYFGPGTRLTVT.

The V call is TRBV25-1, the J call TRBJ2-3; possible D gene TRBD2, 7 bases. V lost 4 bases, J lost 4 bases, and 18 bases lay in between. This CDR3 is 16 amino acids long. Per germline, CDR1 MGHDK and CDR2 SYGVNS. DNA of the CDR3: TGTGCCAGCAGTGGGATTAGGAGGGGGAGGGCAGATACGCAGTATTTT. Its translation is CASSGIRRGRADTQYF.

This clonotype was recorded many times. CDR3 loop: CASRRDRFVNEQFF. CDR3 sequence (DNA): TGTGCCAGCAGGAGGGATCGTTTCGTCAATGAGCAGTTCTTC. The chain joins TRBV2 to TRBJ2-1, with a tentative D call TRBD2 (5 bases). CDR1 is SNHLY, CDR2 FYNNEI, per germline. Trimming took 6 bases from V and 6 from J, leaving 15 bases between them. CDR3 size: 14 residues. The entire variable domain, with the rest obtained from reference TRBV2 and TRBJ2-1, is as follows: EPEVTQTPSHQVTQMGQEVILRCVPISNHLYFYWYRQILGQKVEFLVSFYNNEISEKSEIFDDQFSVERPDGSNFTLKIRSTKLEDSAMYFCASRRDRFVNEQFFGPGTRLTVL.

The gene calls are TRBV6-5 and TRBJ2-3, with 11 bases that match TRBD2. CDR3 size: 15 residues. Germline CDR1 is MNHEY and CDR2 is SVGAGI. V trimming: 4 bases; J trimming: 8 bases; junction bases outside the gene matches: 8. CDR3 region: CASSSWLAGGGTQYF. Here the CDR3 DNA reads TGTGCCAGCAGTTCATGGCTAGCGGGAGGAGGTACGCAGTATTTT.

This clonotype was picked up many times. J is TRBJ2-5 and V is TRBV20-1; TRBD2 aligns across 12 bases. The CDR3 covers 16 residues. CDR1 is DFQATT and CDR2 is SNEGSKA in the germline V gene (reference sequence). J gave up 5 bases and V 5 bases, and 12 bases lay outside the gene matches. DNA for the CDR3: TGCAGTGCTGGGAGTAGTTCTAGCGGGAGGGCGGAGACCCAGTACTTC. It translates to CSAGSSSSGRAETQYF.

Many counts were recorded for this clonotype. V usage is TRBV2 and J usage is TRBJ2-4; tentatively, D is TRBD2 (5 bases). Trimming removed 4 bases from V and 3 bases from J, with 13 bases in between. Looked up from germline, CDR1 is SNHLY and CDR2 is FYNNEI. There are 15 residues in the CDR3. CDR3 DNA sequence: TGTGCCAGCAGTGCGGGTCGGGATCTCAAAAACATTCAGTACTTC. The encoded protein is CASSAGRDLKNIQYF. Filled out from reference TRBV2 and TRBJ2-4, the complete variable domain reads EPEVTQTPSHQVTQMGQEVILRCVPISNHLYFYWYRQILGQKVEFLVSFYNNEISEKSEIFDDQFSVERPDGSNFTLKIRSTKLEDSAMYFCASSAGRDLKNIQYFGAGTRLSVL.

The chain joins TRBV9 to TRBJ1-1, with D possibly being TRBD1 (5 bases). Trimming left V 3 bases short and J 1 base short, with 10 bases between. The CDR3 consists of 14 residues. CDR1 SGDLS and CDR2 YYNGEE come from the germline V gene. The DNA of the CDR3 is TGTGCCAGCAGCGCATCCGGGGCGAACACTGAAGCTTTCTTT. Amino acids: CASSASGANTEAFF. Combining the CDR3 with reference TRBV9 and TRBJ1-1 gives the whole variable domain DSGVTQTPKHLITATGQRVTLRCSPRSGDLSVYWYQQSLDQGLQFLIQYYNGEERAKGNILERFSAQQFPDLHSELNLSSLELGDSALYFCASSASGANTEAFFGQGTRLTVV.

This chain joins TRBV5-1 and TRBJ1-2; perhaps TRBD1 as D (6 bases). The CDR3 is 15 amino acids. V gave up 0 bases and J gave up 0 bases, with 9 bases separating them. CDR1 and CDR2 from the germline V gene are SGHRS and YFSETQ. Here the CDR3 reads CASSLAGTPNYGYTF. CDR3 in DNA: TGCGCCAGCAGCTTGGCCGGGACACCTAACTATGGCTACACCTTC.

This clonotype was counted at least ten times. The chain is built from TRBV30 and TRBJ2-6; 8 bases align to TRBD1. The CDR3 totals 16 residues. Germline loops: CDR1 GTSNPN, CDR2 SVGIG (reference sequence). With 5 bases clipped from V and 2 bases from J, the junction kept 8 bases outside the gene matches. The CDR3 sequence is CAWANQGAAGANVLTF. CDR3 nucleotide sequence: TGTGCCTGGGCAAATCAGGGGGCGGCTGGGGCCAACGTCCTGACTTTC.

J is TRBJ1-2 and V is TRBV7-2, with 9 bases identical to TRBD1. The CDR3 runs 14 residues. J lost 6 bases, V lost 1 base, and 3 bases had no gene match. Germline V CDR1 and CDR2: SGHTA, FQGNSA. The CDR3, as DNA: TGTGCCAGCAGCTTAGTTGGGACAGGGAATGGCTACACCTTC. It yields the protein CASSLVGTGNGYTF.

The table lists this clonotype with a few counts. The chain uses TRBV20-1 and TRBJ1-2; TRBD1 agrees at 10 bases. The CDR3 is 11 amino acids. Germline V lookup: CDR1 DFQATT, CDR2 SNEGSKA (reference sequence). The V and J ends lost 5 bases and 8 bases, in that order; junction bases with no gene match: 2. The CDR3 sequence is CSARQGAGYTF. The CDR3 DNA is TGCAGTGCTCGACAGGGGGCCGGCTACACCTTC.

There are a few counts of this clonotype. This rearrangement joins TRBV30 to TRBJ2-4; D unresolved. Trimming took off 2 bases at V and 4 bases at J, with 9 bases between the two ends. Germline CDR1 GTSNPN, CDR2 SVGIG (reference sequence). The CDR3 consists of 13 residues. CDR3 amino acids: CAWSFAEKNIQYF. CDR3 nucleotide sequence: TGTGCCTGGAGTTTTGCGGAGAAAAACATTCAGTACTTC.

The V call is TRBV20-1, the J call TRBJ2-3; possible D gene TRBD2, 6 bases. The CDR3 loop spans 19 amino acids. V lost 4 bases and J lost 3, with 29 bases in between. In germline, CDR1 is DFQATT, CDR2 SNEGSKA (reference sequence). This CDR3 is CSATNIGGTGIRSTDTQYF. The CDR3 DNA follows: TGCAGTGCTACAAATATCGGGGGTACGGGTATCCGGAGTACAGATACGCAGTATTTT.

This sequence joins TRBV18 and TRBJ2-1; 7 bases line up with TRBD1. The CDR3 extends over 14 amino acids. J gave up 7 bases and V 3 bases, and 6 bases lay outside the gene matches. Germline CDR1 reads KGHSH; CDR2 reads LQKENI. The DNA of the CDR3 is TGTGCCAGCTCACCGGGACAGCTTTCAAATGAGCAGTTCTTC. It is translated as CASSPGQLSNEQFF.

V and J are TRBV20-1 and TRBJ2-3, with TRBD1 as a possible D gene (5 bases). This CDR3 spans 16 amino acids. CDR1 DFQATT and CDR2 SNEGSKA come from the germline V gene (reference sequence). The germline V and J ends were trimmed by 4 bases and 0 bases, with 17 bases remaining between them. The CDR3 spells CSAKKQGYSSTDTQYF. The CDR3 DNA is TGCAGTGCTAAAAAGCAGGGATACTCTAGCACAGATACGCAGTATTTT.

The sample holds many counts of this clonotype. This sequence joins TRBV30 and TRBJ2-5, with 9 nucleotides matching TRBD1. CDR1 is GTSNPN, CDR2 SVGIG, per germline (reference sequence). The CDR3 is 15 residues long. V was pared by 6 bases and J by 5 bases, with 13 bases of the junction left unmatched. The CDR3: CACPSGTGSSETQYF. CDR3 coding DNA: TGTGCCTGTCCCTCGGGGACAGGGTCATCGGAGACCCAGTACTTC.

The sample holds many counts of this clonotype. V and J are TRBV2 and TRBJ2-1; 8 bases match TRBD1. V gave up 6 bases and J gave up 4 bases; unmatched junction bases: 8. CDR1 is SNHLY and CDR2 is FYNNEI in the germline V gene. The CDR3 totals 15 residues. This chain's CDR3 is CASSYGTGIYNEQFF. CDR3 in DNA: TGTGCCAGCAGCTACGGGACAGGTATTTACAATGAGCAGTTCTTC.

The V call is TRBV3-1, the J call TRBJ1-5; 11 bases are a match to TRBD1. The V and J ends lost 6 bases and 4 bases, in that order; junction bases with no gene match: 8. Germline-derived CDR1 and CDR2 are LGHDT and YNNKEL (reference sequence). The CDR3 contains 16 residues. This CDR3 is CASSSGTGGGNQPQHF. CDR3 bases: TGTGCCAGCAGTTCAGGGACAGGGGGAGGGAATCAGCCCCAGCATTTT.

The CDR3 loop is CASNPPGTDTQYF. CDR3 bases: TGTGCCAGCAACCCCCCGGGCACAGATACGCAGTATTTT. The chain combines TRBV28 with TRBJ2-3; D not certain. Trimming stripped 7 bases from V and 1 base from J, with 9 bases between. Germline loops: CDR1 MDHEN, CDR2 SYDVKM. The CDR3 runs to 13 residues.